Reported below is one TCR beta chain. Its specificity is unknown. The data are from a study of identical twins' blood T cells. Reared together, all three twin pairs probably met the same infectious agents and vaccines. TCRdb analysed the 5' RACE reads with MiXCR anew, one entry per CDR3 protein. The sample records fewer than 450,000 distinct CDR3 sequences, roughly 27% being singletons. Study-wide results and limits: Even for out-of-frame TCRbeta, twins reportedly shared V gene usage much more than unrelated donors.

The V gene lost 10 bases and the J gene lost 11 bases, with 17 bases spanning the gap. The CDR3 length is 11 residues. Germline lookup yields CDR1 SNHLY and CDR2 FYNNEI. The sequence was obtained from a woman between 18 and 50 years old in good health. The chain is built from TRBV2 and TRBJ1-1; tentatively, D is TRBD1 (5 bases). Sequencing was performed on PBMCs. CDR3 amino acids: CATHVRDGAFF. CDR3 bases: TGTGCCACCCACGTCCGGGACGGCGCTTTCTTT.